This T cell receptor beta chain was obtained from a study of cytomegalovirus exposure and HLA in healthy donors. Points from the study as a whole: Analyzed later, association rates of TCRs varied across HLA loci, with DRB1 most and HLA-C fewest.

Of note for this clone: The target antigen is unknown.

Both 60 Vbeta primers and 13 Jbeta primers went into the PCR. Libraries were prepared by immunoSEQ multiplex PCR; TCRdb keeps only in-frame clonotypes and omits some of them. The listing records 100,000 to 150,000 clones. Germline values: CDR1 SGDLS, CDR2 YYNGEE. V lost 6 bases to trimming and J lost 0 bases; unmatched junction nucleotides: 8. This CDR3 contains 15 residues. V usage is TRBV9 and J usage is TRBJ1-2; TRBD1 aligns across 7 bases. This sequence originates from a man in his late teens or twenties in good health and CMV-seronegative. The material sequenced was PBMCs. The CDR3 DNA sequence: TGTGCCAGCACCATCGGGACAGACGCTAACTATGGCTACACCTTC. Protein product: CASTIGTDANYGYTF.